This T cell receptor (beta chain) was sequenced during a study of beta chain features in type 1 diabetes. Study in general: The patients were much like the healthy donors in age, gender and cell yields.

In germline, CDR1 is SGHRS, CDR2 YFSETQ. The CDR3 totals 15 residues. V dropped 0 bases and J dropped 6; count of bases not matched to a gene: 7. It was via CD45RO/CCR7/CD25/CD127/CD95/CD27 that CD4+ naive, central memory, regulatory and stem cell-like memory cells were sorted. TCRB transcripts that were expressed got sequenced, as all of the isolated RNA had been reverse transcribed. Assay used: immunoSEQ multiplex PCR; TCRdb lists only in-frame clones, some missing. The sample includes roughly 170,000 clones, about 13% of them seen just once. Specimen: central memory CD4+ T cells from blood. This TCR came from a woman aged 18-29 years in good health. The rearrangement uses TRBV5-1 and TRBJ2-5; 8 bases are a match to TRBD1. CDR3 nucleotides: TGCGCCAGCAGCTTGGCCCCAGGGGGCGTTAAGACCCAGTACTTC. This sequence encodes CASSLAPGGVKTQYF.